The rows below give T cell receptor beta chains drawn from one sample of a study of blood T cell repertoires in COVID-19. Produced via immunoSEQ multiplex PCR; TCRdb's table is partial and in-frame only. Among about 200,000 clones, around 83% were seen once, and the ten largest hold roughly an eighth. Input material: peripheral blood. These receptors all stem from a human donor in a cohort sampled during active COVID-19. Each CDR3 is given with its conserved first and last residue. Each record gives: J gene, V gene, CDR3 protein.

J gene: TRBJ2-3; V gene: TRBV19; CDR3 protein: CASSIDRRGLAEGTDTQYF
J gene: TRBJ2-7; V gene: TRBV19; CDR3 protein: CASSGGVPYEQYF
J gene: TRBJ2-7; V gene: TRBV10-3; CDR3 protein: CAISESGRSYEQYF
J gene: TRBJ1-3; V gene: TRBV14; CDR3 protein: CASSQRDRVHTIYF
J gene: TRBJ2-3; V gene: TRBV11-2; CDR3 protein: CASSVGPGLSTDTQYF
J gene: TRBJ2-1; V gene: TRBV2; CDR3 protein: CASSEALNRGSNEQFF
J gene: TRBJ1-3; V gene: TRBV24-1; CDR3 protein: CATSDPQGTGNTIYF
J gene: TRBJ2-1; V gene: TRBV29-1; CDR3 protein: CSVLGGTLPTSSYNEQFF
J gene: TRBJ2-7; V gene: TRBV2; CDR3 protein: CASRGMTDSYEQYF
J gene: TRBJ2-6; V gene: TRBV19; CDR3 protein: CASSHAGDSGANVLTF
J gene: TRBJ1-5; V gene: TRBV19; CDR3 protein: CASTDRGGSNQPQHF
J gene: TRBJ2-3; V gene: TRBV7-2; CDR3 protein: CASSSGLAGSWDTQYF
J gene: TRBJ1-3; V gene: TRBV7-2; CDR3 protein: CASSLMTGYSGNTIYF
J gene: TRBJ2-1; V gene: TRBV30; CDR3 protein: CAWNSGSRGNEQFF
J gene: TRBJ2-3; V gene: TRBV7-2; CDR3 protein: CASSRTTRSTDTQYF
J gene: TRBJ2-1; V gene: TRBV29-1; CDR3 protein: CSVALLAGGGNEQFF
J gene: TRBJ1-3; V gene: TRBV6-5; CDR3 protein: CATRQGARGNTIYF
J gene: TRBJ2-2; V gene: TRBV5-1; CDR3 protein: CASSSDTGSNTGELFF
J gene: TRBJ2-1; V gene: TRBV7-9; CDR3 protein: CASTWEPKNNEQFF
J gene: TRBJ2-7; V gene: TRBV28; CDR3 protein: CASSSGTSGSWFSYEQYF